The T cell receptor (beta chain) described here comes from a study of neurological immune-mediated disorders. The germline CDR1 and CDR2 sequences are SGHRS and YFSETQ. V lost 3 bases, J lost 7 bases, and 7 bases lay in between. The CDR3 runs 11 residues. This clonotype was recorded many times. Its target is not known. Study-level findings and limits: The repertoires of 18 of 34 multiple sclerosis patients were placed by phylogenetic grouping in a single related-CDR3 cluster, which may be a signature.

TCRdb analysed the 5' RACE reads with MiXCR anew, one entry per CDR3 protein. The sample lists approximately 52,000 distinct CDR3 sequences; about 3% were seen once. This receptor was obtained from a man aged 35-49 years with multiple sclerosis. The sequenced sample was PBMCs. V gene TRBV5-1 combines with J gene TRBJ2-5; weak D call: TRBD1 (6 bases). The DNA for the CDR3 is TGCGCCAGCAGCTCACAGGGGACCCAGTACTTC. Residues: CASSSQGTQYF. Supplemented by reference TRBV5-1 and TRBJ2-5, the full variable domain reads KAGVTQTPRYLIKTRGQQVTLSCSPISGHRSVSWYQQTPGQGLQFLFEYFSETQRNKGNFPGRFSGRQFSNSRSEMNVSTLELGDSALYLCASSSQGTQYFGPGTRLLVL.